This TCR beta chain was recorded in a study of T cells in Graves' hyperthyroidism and ophthalmopathy. Amplification of TCR beta CDR3 regions was performed using RNA transcripts as template. The TCR CDR3 was amplified in a first-round RT-PCR using the HTBI primer set. TCRdb reanalysed the multiplex PCR reads using MiXCR and keeps one entry per CDR3 protein. The sample has around 340,000 distinct CDR3 sequences; approximately 13% are singletons. Looked up from germline, CDR1 is SNHLY and CDR2 is FYNNEI. Trimming pared 1 base from V and 10 bases from J, leaving 9 bases between. This CDR3 has 12 residues. This clonotype has a count of ten or more.

The sample taken for sequencing was blood. This receptor was obtained from a woman in her thirties with Graves' hyperthyroidism. The chain carries TRBV2 and TRBJ2-3, with D perhaps matching TRBD1 (5 bases). In DNA form, the CDR3 reads TGTGCCAGCAGTGAAGATGTAGGGGCGCAGTATTTT. Its protein is CASSEDVGAQYF.